This entry is about one T cell receptor (beta chain). TCRdb fed the PCR reads into MiXCR, producing one record per CDR3 protein. The repertoire holds some 4,200 distinct CDR3 sequences, with about 32% as singletons. This record comes from a study of immune characterization of retroperitoneal liposarcoma. The germline gives CDR1 SGHVS, CDR2 FQNEAQ. This CDR3 has 15 residues. V was clipped by 8 bases and J by 1 base, with 17 bases between them. The clonotype originates from a male donor with retroperitoneal liposarcoma. The sequencing sample was made of tumor tissue. V and J are TRBV7-8 and TRBJ1-1; D is ambiguous. The CDR3: CASASSRAGNTEAFF. In DNA, the CDR3 is TGTGCCAGCGCGTCGTCCCGGGCGGGGAACACTGAAGCTTTCTTT.